A single TCR beta chain is shown here with its context. A few counts support this clone. This receptor's antigen is unknown. The sequenced fragment ends 3 residues before the CDR3 boundary, so the rest is inferred from the germline J gene. Most CVID patients and most healthy controls were of Caucasian heritage. Heparinized peripheral whole blood samples of roughly 5 to 8 ml were obtained from each donor. TCRbeta CDR3 repertoires were sequenced from genomic DNA of adults with common variable immune deficiency (CVID) and healthy adult controls. The control group comprised some 22 healthy adult volunteers, some 12 female and 10 male, aged roughly 23 to 70 years with a mean age of roughly 32. To isolate peripheral blood mononuclear cells, diluted blood was subjected to density centrifugation over Hypaque 1077 or Ficoll-Paque. Genomic DNA was extracted from unsorted mononuclear cells by Qiagen column purification or by a centrifugation-based method.

For sequencing, equivalent amounts of genomic DNA were input from CVID and control samples. For every sample, a 60 bp segment covering the rearranged TCRbeta CDR3 region was amplified and then sequenced. The immunoSEQ assay, a bias-corrected multiplex PCR combined with high-throughput sequencing, was used to amplify TCRbeta. Per the authors' processing: Each unique nucleotide sequence was treated as a clone and annotated with V, D and J genes, copy number and frequency. Sequences were labeled productive if in frame, and non-productive if out of frame or containing stop codons. Clonality was calculated from Shannon's entropy as previously described. The predicted amino acid sequences of productive clones were used to derive the mean CDR3 Kyte-Doolittle hydropathy. Using the R hclust function, scaled V gene usage was clustered hierarchically with Manhattan distance and complete linkage. Sharing of clones by CDR3 amino acid sequence was evaluated through resampling of 12 repertoires per group over 100 rounds. The repertoires were searched for some 70 published EBV-specific TCRbeta sequences and some 240 published CMV-specific TCRbeta sequences. A couple of CVID samples that yielded fewer than 10,000 sequences were excluded from the analysis, so around 40 CVID repertoires were retained. In its TCRdb copy, this immuneACCESS table keeps in-frame sequences only and misses some clones. Where compared with another copy, unresolved V genes explain less than half of these, and the others have no known cause. From that table come the V and J calls and clone size; the DNA was used to work out D and trimming. This sample includes 60,000 to 75,000 clones, and none of them was observed just once. Under 2% of the sample rests with the top ten.

The sample originates from a study of T cell clonality in common variable immunodeficiency (dated by TCRdb to about 2015). The research as a whole found: Healthy controls shared more TCRbeta clones with each other than CVID subjects shared among themselves (p < 0.0001). According to the authors, figuring out what caused the increased clonality in CVID would require sequencing the repertoires of T cell subpopulations. Correlations of repertoire features with clinical complications were constrained by heterogeneity among patients within the CVID cohort. Fewer deletions and N-nucleotide insertions were reportedly observed in CVID TCRbeta sequences, and highly modified clones with 13 or more V deletions were reportedly absent from CVID TCRbeta sequences. TCRbeta clonality was higher in CVID subjects than in healthy controls (t-test p = 0.018), and the increase was most characteristic of about a third of subjects. Even though DNA input was the same, control samples had an average of approximately 82,000 unique sequences each, compared with about 32,000 in CVID samples.

CDR1 and CDR2 are read off the germline V gene (reference sequence) as SEHNR and FQNEAQ. Trimming costs V 5 bases and J 3 bases, and their ends lie 11 bases apart. The cysteine opens and the phenylalanine closes a CDR3 of 13 amino acids. Sequencing covers 30 bases of the CDR3, shown here with the frame starting at base 1. The source of this sequence is a person aged 18 to 70 in good health. Here the chain combines TRBV7-9 and TRBJ2-7; perhaps TRBD2 is the D gene, with 5 bases matching. Sequencing was done on a sample of peripheral blood mononuclear cells. CDR3 bases read: TGTGCCAGCAGCCTGAGGGCCGGCTACGAG. It codes for CASSLRAGYE. The full CDR3 sequence reads CASSLRAGYEQYF.